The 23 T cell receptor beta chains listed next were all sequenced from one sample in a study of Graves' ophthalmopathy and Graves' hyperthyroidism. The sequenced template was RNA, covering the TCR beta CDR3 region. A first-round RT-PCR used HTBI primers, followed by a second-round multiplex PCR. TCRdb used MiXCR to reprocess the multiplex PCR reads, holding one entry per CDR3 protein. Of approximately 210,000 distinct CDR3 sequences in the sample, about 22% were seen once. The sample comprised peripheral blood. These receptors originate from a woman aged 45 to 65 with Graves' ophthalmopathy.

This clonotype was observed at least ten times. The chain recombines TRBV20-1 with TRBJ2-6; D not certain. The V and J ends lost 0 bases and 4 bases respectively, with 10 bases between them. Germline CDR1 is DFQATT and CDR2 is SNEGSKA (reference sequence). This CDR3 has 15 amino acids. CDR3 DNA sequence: TGCAGTGCTAGAGACGGATGGACCGGGGCCAACGTCCTGACTTTC. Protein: CSARDGWTGANVLTF.

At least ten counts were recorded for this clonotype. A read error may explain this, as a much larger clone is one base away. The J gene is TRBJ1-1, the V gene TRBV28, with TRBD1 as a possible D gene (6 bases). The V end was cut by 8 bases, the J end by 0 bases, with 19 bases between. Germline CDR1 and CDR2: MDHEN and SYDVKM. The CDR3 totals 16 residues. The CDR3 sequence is CASGPAGAGMNTEAFF. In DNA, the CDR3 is TGTGCCAGCGGCCCAGCAGGGGCCGGAATGAACACTGAAGCTTTCTTT.

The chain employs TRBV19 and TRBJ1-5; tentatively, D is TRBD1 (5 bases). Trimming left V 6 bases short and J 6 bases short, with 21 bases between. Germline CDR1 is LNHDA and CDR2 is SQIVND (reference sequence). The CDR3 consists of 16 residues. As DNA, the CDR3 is TGTGCCAGTAGCCTCCTCGACGGGGGAGGAAGTCAGCCCCAGCATTTT. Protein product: CASSLLDGGGSQPQHF.

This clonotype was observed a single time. DNA for the CDR3: TGTGCCAGCAGTTTGAGTAACACTGAAGCTTTCTTT. Translated: CASSLSNTEAFF. The chain joins TRBV12-3 or TRBV12-4 to TRBJ1-1; D call uncertain. CDR3 size: 12 residues. V lost 3 bases to trimming and J lost 2 bases, with 4 bases between them.

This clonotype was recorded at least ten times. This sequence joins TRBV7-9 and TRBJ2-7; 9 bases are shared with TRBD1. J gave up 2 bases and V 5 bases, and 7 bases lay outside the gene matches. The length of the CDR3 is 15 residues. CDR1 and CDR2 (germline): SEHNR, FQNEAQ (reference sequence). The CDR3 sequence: CASSLGQGITYEQYF. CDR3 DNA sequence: TGTGCCAGCAGCCTGGGACAGGGAATAACCTACGAGCAGTACTTC.

CDR3 DNA sequence: TGCGCCAGCAGCTTGTCACAGGGGGACACTGAAGCTTTCTTT. Residues: CASSLSQGDTEAFF. The chain recombines TRBV5-1 with TRBJ1-1; TRBD1 matches 8 bases. The ends lost 1 base at V and 3 bases at J; junction bases unmatched: 2. The CDR3 covers 14 residues. Looked up from germline, CDR1 is SGHRS and CDR2 is YFSETQ.

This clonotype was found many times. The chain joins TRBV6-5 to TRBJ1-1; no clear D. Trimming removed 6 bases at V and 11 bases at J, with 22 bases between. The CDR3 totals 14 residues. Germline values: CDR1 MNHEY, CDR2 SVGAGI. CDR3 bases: TGTGCCAGCAGCACGCTTTTTAGTTCCAATGGCGCTTTCTTT. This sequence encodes CASSTLFSSNGAFF.

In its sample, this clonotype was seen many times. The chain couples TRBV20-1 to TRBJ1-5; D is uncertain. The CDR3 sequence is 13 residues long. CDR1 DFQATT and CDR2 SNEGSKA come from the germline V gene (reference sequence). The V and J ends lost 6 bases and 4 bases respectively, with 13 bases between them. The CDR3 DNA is TGCAGTGCCTCAATAGTGGGAAATCAGCCCCAGCATTTT. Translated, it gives CSASIVGNQPQHF.

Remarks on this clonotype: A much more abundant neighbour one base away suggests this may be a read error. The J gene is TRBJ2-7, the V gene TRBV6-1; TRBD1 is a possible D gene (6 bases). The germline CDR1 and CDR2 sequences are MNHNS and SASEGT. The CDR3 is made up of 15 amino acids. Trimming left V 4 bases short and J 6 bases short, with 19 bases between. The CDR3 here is CASSGGFRGTLEQYF. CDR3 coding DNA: TGTGCCAGCAGTGGGGGGTTCAGGGGAACGCTCGAGCAGTACTTC.

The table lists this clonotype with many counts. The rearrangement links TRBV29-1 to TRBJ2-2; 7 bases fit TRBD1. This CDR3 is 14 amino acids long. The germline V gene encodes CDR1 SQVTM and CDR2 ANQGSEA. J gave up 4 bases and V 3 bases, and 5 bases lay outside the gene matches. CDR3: CSVDSGGVTGELFF. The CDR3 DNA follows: TGCAGCGTTGATTCAGGGGGAGTCACCGGGGAGCTGTTTTTT.

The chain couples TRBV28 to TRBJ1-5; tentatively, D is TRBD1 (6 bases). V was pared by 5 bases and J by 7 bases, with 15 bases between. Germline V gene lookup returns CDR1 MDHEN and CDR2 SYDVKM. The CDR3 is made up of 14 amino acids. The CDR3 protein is CASSGRGGGQPQHF. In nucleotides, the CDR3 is TGTGCCAGCAGTGGACGCGGGGGCGGGCAGCCCCAGCATTTT.

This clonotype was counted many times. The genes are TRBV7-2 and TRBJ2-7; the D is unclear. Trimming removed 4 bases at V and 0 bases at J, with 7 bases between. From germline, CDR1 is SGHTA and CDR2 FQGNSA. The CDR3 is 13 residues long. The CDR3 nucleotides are TGTGCCAGCAGCTACCCCAGCTCCTACGAGCAGTACTTC. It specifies CASSYPSSYEQYF.

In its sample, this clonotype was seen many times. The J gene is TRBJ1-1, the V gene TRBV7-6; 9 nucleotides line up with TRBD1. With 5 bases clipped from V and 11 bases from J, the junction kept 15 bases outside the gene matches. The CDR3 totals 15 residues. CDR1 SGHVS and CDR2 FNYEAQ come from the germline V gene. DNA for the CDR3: TGTGCCAGCAGCCCCAGGACAGGGGAGACGGTTGCCGCTTTCTTT. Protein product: CASSPRTGETVAAFF.

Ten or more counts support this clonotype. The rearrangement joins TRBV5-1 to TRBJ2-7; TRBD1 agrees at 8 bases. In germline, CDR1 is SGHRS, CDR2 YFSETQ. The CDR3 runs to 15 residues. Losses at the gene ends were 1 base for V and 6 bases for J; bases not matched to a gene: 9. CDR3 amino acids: CASSLKADRAFEQYF. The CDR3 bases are TGCGCCAGCAGCTTGAAGGCGGACAGGGCTTTCGAGCAGTACTTC.

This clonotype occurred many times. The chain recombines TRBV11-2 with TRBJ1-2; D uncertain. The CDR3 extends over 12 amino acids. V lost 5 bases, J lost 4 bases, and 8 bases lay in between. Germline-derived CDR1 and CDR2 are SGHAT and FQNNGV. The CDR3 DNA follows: TGTGCCAGCAGCCTGGGCGTCTATGGCTACACCTTC. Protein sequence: CASSLGVYGYTF.

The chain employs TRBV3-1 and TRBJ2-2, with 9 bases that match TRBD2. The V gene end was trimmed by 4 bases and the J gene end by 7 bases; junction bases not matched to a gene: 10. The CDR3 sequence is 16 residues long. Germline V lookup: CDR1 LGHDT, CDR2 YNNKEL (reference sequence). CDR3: CASSRPGLASVGELFF. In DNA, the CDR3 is TGTGCCAGCAGCCGGCCGGGACTAGCTTCCGTCGGGGAGCTGTTTTTT.

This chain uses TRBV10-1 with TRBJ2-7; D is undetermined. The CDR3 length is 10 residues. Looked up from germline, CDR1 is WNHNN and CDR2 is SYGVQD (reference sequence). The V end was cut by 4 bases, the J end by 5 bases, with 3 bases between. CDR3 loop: CASSGDEQYF. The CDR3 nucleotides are TGCGCCAGCAGTGGTGACGAGCAGTACTTC.

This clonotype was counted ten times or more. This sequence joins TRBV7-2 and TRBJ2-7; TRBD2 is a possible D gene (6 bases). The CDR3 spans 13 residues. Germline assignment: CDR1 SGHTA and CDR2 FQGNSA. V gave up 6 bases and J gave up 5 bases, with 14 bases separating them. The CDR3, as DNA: TGTGCCAGCAGGTCCCTAGCGCTGAACGAGCAGTACTTC. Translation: CASRSLALNEQYF.

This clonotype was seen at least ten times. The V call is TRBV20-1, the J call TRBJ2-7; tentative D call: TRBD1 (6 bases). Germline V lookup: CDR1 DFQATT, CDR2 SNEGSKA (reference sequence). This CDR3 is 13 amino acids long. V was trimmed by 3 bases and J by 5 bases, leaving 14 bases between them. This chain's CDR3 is CSASTPGGDEQYF. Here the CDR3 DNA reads TGCAGTGCTAGTACACCTGGGGGCGACGAGCAGTACTTC.

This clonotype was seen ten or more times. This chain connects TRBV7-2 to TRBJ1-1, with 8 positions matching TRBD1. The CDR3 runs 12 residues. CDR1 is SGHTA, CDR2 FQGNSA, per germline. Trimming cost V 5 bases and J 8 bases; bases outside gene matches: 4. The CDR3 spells CASSQTGAEAFF. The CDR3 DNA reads TGTGCCAGCAGCCAGACAGGGGCGGAAGCTTTCTTT.

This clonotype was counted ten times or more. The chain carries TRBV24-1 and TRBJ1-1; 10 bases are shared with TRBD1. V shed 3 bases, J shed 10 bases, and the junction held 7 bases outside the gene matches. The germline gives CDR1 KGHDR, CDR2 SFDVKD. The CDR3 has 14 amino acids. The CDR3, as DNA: TGTGCCACCAGTGATCAAAGACAGGGGGCGCGAGCTTTCTTT. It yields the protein CATSDQRQGARAFF.

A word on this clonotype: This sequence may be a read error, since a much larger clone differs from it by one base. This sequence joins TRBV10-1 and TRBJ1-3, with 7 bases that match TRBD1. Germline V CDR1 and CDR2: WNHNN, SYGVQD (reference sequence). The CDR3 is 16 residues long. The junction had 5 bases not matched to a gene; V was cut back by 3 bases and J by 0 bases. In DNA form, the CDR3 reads TGCGCCAGCAGTGATGGGACAGTGGGCTCTGGAAACACCATATATTTT. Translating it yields CASSDGTVGSGNTIYF.

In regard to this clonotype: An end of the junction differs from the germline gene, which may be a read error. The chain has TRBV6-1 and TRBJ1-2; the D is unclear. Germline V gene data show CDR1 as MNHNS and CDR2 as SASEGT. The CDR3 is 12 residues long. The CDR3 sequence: CAADKANYGYTF. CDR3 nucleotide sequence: TGTGCCGCCGACAAGGCTAACTACGGCTACACCTTC.